This TCR beta chain stems from a study of immune cell composition in non-small cell lung cancer. Points from the study as a whole: Tumour-reactive clones were not shown to match dominant in vivo tumour clones.

Normal lung was sampled as far from the tumour as possible, at least 3 cm. TCRdb's copy holds only in-frame clones and misses some; the assay was immunoSEQ multiplex PCR. The sample comprises approximately 6,000 clones, under 75% of which are singletons, and around 5.8% rests with the top ten. V was pared by 8 bases and J by 0 bases, with 1 base of the junction left unmatched. The CDR3 consists of 14 residues. The V gene's germline CDR1 is SNHLY and CDR2 FYNNEI. With respect to this clone: As yet, its antigen is unknown.

The sample taken for sequencing was non-adjacent lung tissue. V usage is TRBV2 and J usage is TRBJ1-6; 7 positions agree with TRBD1. The receptor was isolated from a human donor with non-small cell lung cancer. CDR3 amino acids: CASGDSSYNSPLHF. CDR3 coding DNA: TGTGCCAGCGGGGACAGCTCCTATAATTCACCCCTCCACTTT. The complete variable domain, with remaining parts taken from reference TRBV2 and TRBJ1-6, reads EPEVTQTPSHQVTQMGQEVILRCVPISNHLYFYWYRQILGQKVEFLVSFYNNEISEKSEIFDDQFSVERPDGSNFTLKIRSTKLEDSAMYFCASGDSSYNSPLHFGNGTRLTVT.